This T cell receptor beta chain emerged from a study of T cell changes during pregnancy in multiple sclerosis. CDR3 length: 15 amino acids. The germline CDR1 and CDR2 sequences are SGDLS and YYNGEE. V lost 3 bases and J lost 4, with 11 bases in between. Clones were sequenced by immunoSEQ multiplex PCR, and TCRdb holds only the in-frame ones, with some missing. Of about 39,000 clones listed, about 88% were seen once; the top ten hold around 4.1%. The rearrangement links TRBV9 to TRBJ1-6; no clear D. The sample here was CD8+ T cells from peripheral blood mononuclear cells, taken in the first trimester of pregnancy. This sequence originates from a female donor with multiple sclerosis, enrolled in a pregnancy study. The CDR3 DNA is TGTGCCAGCAGCGACGGGAGAGGGTATAATTCACCCCTCCACTTT. This codes for CASSDGRGYNSPLHF.